This TCR beta chain was captured by sequencing in a study of CD8 T cells in Susac syndrome. On this clonotype: Antigen unknown.

After removal of 1 base from V and 6 bases from J, the junction contained 6 bases not matched to a gene. The CDR3 covers 14 residues. From germline, CDR1 is MGHRA and CDR2 YSYEKL. Points from the study as a whole: A relatively small number of individuals underwent TCR sequencing and HLA analysis.

From blood CD8+ and CD4+ T cells, the TCR beta chain was sequenced. An input of about 0.5 to 1 ug of RNA was subjected to reverse transcription using random hexamers. The TCR beta CDR3 was amplified by immunoSEQ multiplex PCR across 54 Vbeta, 13 Jbeta. TCRdb re-called the immunoSEQ multiplex PCR reads with MiXCR, one entry per CDR3 protein. The sample yields hundreds of thousands of distinct CDR3 sequences, 85% to 90% seen once. V and J are TRBV4-1 and TRBJ2-7, with 7 nucleotides matching TRBD1. The sample comprised CD8+ T cells from PBMCs. The TCR was taken from a human donor with multiple sclerosis. The CDR3 DNA sequence: TGCGCCAGCAGCCAAGTGACAGGGCCTGGCGAGCAGTACTTC. It codes for CASSQVTGPGEQYF.